This T cell receptor (beta chain) stems from a study of blood T cell repertoires in COVID-19. Study summary: COVID-19 samples, acute and convalescent, were from the United States, Italy and Spain.

After removal of 4 bases from V and 7 bases from J, the junction contained 8 bases not matched to a gene. This CDR3 has 15 residues. In germline, CDR1 is MNHEY, CDR2 SMNVEV (reference sequence). Assay: immunoSEQ multiplex PCR; the TCRdb copy retains only in-frame clones and omits some. The sample has about 16,000 clones, 85% to 90% seen once. The V and J genes are TRBV27 and TRBJ2-1; 9 bases align to TRBD1. Material: peripheral blood. The sequence was obtained from a man aged 55 to 69 with acute or convalescent COVID-19. The chain's CDR3 is CASSSPTGGRNEQFF. Here the CDR3 DNA reads TGTGCCAGCAGTTCCCCCACAGGGGGCCGGAATGAGCAGTTCTTC.